Below are 31 T cell receptor beta chains sequenced from a single sample in a study of blood T cell repertoires in COVID-19. Generated by immunoSEQ multiplex PCR, the TCRdb table keeps only in-frame clones and is missing some. The sample contains some 400,000 clones, more than 70% of which appear only once. The source material was peripheral blood. The receptor source for this set is a woman aged 25 to 39 with COVID-19, enrolled during active disease.

This clone was counted a single time. This rearrangement joins TRBV27 to TRBJ2-1, with D perhaps TRBD1 (5 bases). The CDR3 runs 14 residues. Germline loops: CDR1 MNHEY, CDR2 SMNVEV (reference sequence). V gave up 0 bases and J gave up 5 bases, with 8 bases separating them. The CDR3 region has the DNA TGTGCCAGCAGTTTATCGGGGCCTCACAATGAGCAGTTCTTC. Amino acids: CASSLSGPHNEQFF.

Concerning this clone itself: One junction end does not reproduce the germline sequence, and a read error may be involved. Other DNA sequences in the sample encode the same CDR3. The chain recombines TRBV6-5 with TRBJ2-7; the D gene is possibly TRBD1 (5 bases). Germline CDR1 reads MNHEY; CDR2 reads SVGAGI. The length of the CDR3 is 11 residues. The CDR3 DNA reads TGTGCTAGCAGTAGGGGCTACGAGCAGTACTTC. Translation: CASSRGYEQYF.

The chain uses TRBV7-3 and TRBJ2-5, with 11 bases identical to TRBD1. The junction had 6 bases not matched to a gene; V was cut back by 5 bases and J by 1 base. Germline lookup yields CDR1 SGHTA and CDR2 FQGTGA. The CDR3 length is 16 residues. CDR3 loop: CASSQPGTGGQETQYF. The CDR3 coding sequence is TGTGCCAGCAGCCAGCCCGGGACAGGGGGCCAAGAGACCCAGTACTTC.

This rearrangement joins TRBV12-3 or TRBV12-4 to TRBJ2-7; 7 positions agree with TRBD1. The CDR3 runs 13 residues. Losses at the gene ends were 4 bases for V and 3 bases for J; bases not matched to a gene: 3. The CDR3, as DNA: TGTGCCAGCAGTTGGCGACAGGGCTACGAGCAGTACTTC. It specifies CASSWRQGYEQYF.

This rearrangement joins TRBV30 to TRBJ2-1; 9 bases are shared with TRBD2. The V gene end was trimmed by 0 bases and the J gene end by 8 bases; junction bases not matched to a gene: 5. This CDR3 spans 14 amino acids. The germline CDR1 and CDR2 sequences are GTSNPN and SVGIG (reference sequence). The CDR3 loop is CAWSVSSGSDEQFF. The CDR3 nucleotides read TGTGCCTGGAGTGTAAGTAGCGGGAGTGATGAGCAGTTCTTC.

The chain couples TRBV6-5 to TRBJ2-1; D gene unclear. The CDR3 runs 14 residues. In germline, CDR1 is MNHEY, CDR2 SVGAGI. V was pared by 5 bases and J by 1 base, with 9 bases between. In nucleotides, the CDR3 is TGTGCCAGCAGTCCCCCGAGGTCCTACAATGAGCAGTTCTTC. Protein sequence: CASSPPRSYNEQFF.

The count of this clone is one. The rearrangement links TRBV3-1 (or the pseudogene TRBV3-2) to TRBJ2-7; a weak D match, TRBD2 (6 bases). The V gene's germline CDR1 is LGHDT and CDR2 YNNKEL (reference sequence). V gave up 4 bases and J gave up 8 bases, with 18 bases separating them. The CDR3 is 14 amino acids. The CDR3 loop reads CASSRRGLRDQQYF. In nucleotides, the CDR3 is TGTGCCAGCAGCCGGCGGGGCCTACGGGATCAGCAGTACTTC.

This rearrangement joins TRBV24-1 to TRBJ2-5; possibly TRBD1 for D (6 bases). CDR1 KGHDR and CDR2 SFDVKD come from the germline V gene. CDR3 length: 17 amino acids. V lost 3 bases, J lost 5 bases, and 21 bases lay in between. The CDR3 loop is CATSDPQGMDKSETQYF. CDR3 coding DNA: TGTGCCACCAGTGATCCGCAGGGGATGGACAAGTCGGAGACCCAGTACTTC.

This chain uses TRBV27 with TRBJ2-7; the D gene is possibly TRBD2 (6 bases). V was pared by 3 bases and J by 0 bases, with 9 bases between. The CDR3 loop spans 14 amino acids. The germline CDR1 and CDR2 sequences are MNHEY and SMNVEV (reference sequence). In nucleotides, the CDR3 is TGTGCCAGCAGTTTCTCGCGGGGCTCCTACGAGCAGTACTTC. Protein: CASSFSRGSYEQYF.

The CDR3 spells CATQRVAGGAQYF. The CDR3, as DNA: TGTGCCACTCAGAGGGTAGCGGGTGGTGCGCAGTATTTT. This chain connects TRBV9 to TRBJ2-3; 7 bases agree with TRBD2. In germline, CDR1 is SGDLS, CDR2 YYNGEE. The CDR3 runs 13 residues. J lost 10 bases, V lost 9 bases, and 14 bases had no gene match. Supplemented by reference TRBV9 and TRBJ2-3, the full variable domain reads DSGVTQTPKHLITATGQRVTLRCSPRSGDLSVYWYQQSLDQGLQFLIQYYNGEERAKGNILERFSAQQFPDLHSELNLSSLELGDSALYFCATQRVAGGAQYFGPGTRLTVL.

The gene calls are TRBV28 and TRBJ2-5; 9 bases match TRBD2. The CDR3 spans 13 residues. V shed 6 bases, J shed 4 bases, and the junction held 3 bases outside the gene matches. Germline CDR1 reads MDHEN; CDR2 reads SYDVKM. The CDR3 loop is CASRLAGVETQYF. The CDR3 region has the DNA TGTGCCAGCAGGTTAGCGGGAGTAGAGACCCAGTACTTC.

This chain links TRBV18 with TRBJ2-7; the match to TRBD2 covers 11 bases. CDR1 and CDR2 (germline): KGHSH, LQKENI. This CDR3 is built from 15 residues. V lost 3 bases, J lost 2 bases, and 3 bases stayed unmatched. Here the CDR3 DNA reads TGTGCCAGCTCACCCATGGGACTAGCGGCCTACGAGCAGTACTTC. It yields the protein CASSPMGLAAYEQYF.

The chain uses TRBV6-5 and TRBJ1-5; the match to TRBD1 covers 10 bases. V trimming: 0 bases; J trimming: 9 bases; junction bases outside the gene matches: 8. There are 16 residues in the CDR3. The V gene's germline CDR1 is MNHEY and CDR2 SVGAGI. The CDR3 nucleotides are TGTGCCAGCAGTTACTCGGGGGACAGGGGTAAATGGCCCCAGCATTTT. This gives the protein CASSYSGDRGKWPQHF.

The V call is TRBV4-2, the J call TRBJ1-1, with D uncertain. Per the germline V gene, CDR1 is LGHNA and CDR2 is YNFKEQ. The CDR3 spans 11 residues. Trimming took 0 bases from V and 8 from J, leaving 4 bases between them. The CDR3 DNA follows: TGTGCCAGCAGCCAAGATACAGAAGCTTTCTTT. Translating it yields CASSQDTEAFF.

The rearrangement uses TRBV7-9 and TRBJ1-2; D is possibly TRBD1 (5 bases). The CDR3 length is 14 residues. V shed 4 bases and J shed 4 bases, with 13 bases lying between them. The germline gives CDR1 SEHNR, CDR2 FQNEAQ (reference sequence). The chain's CDR3 is CASSSRAGIYGYTF. In DNA, the CDR3 is TGTGCCAGCAGCTCCAGGGCGGGGATCTATGGCTACACCTTC.

The V and J genes are TRBV20-1 and TRBJ1-1, with 8 bases matching TRBD1. Germline CDR1 DFQATT, CDR2 SNEGSKA (reference sequence). Trimming at V came to 3 bases and at J to 4 bases, leaving 10 bases not matched to a gene. This CDR3 has 15 residues. CDR3 sequence reads: CSASPPGQGATEAFF. The CDR3 DNA sequence: TGCAGTGCTAGTCCCCCCGGGCAGGGGGCCACTGAAGCTTTCTTT.

This clone was seen only once. The sample holds other DNA sequences that translate to the same CDR3. The chain combines TRBV9 with TRBJ2-7; 8 bases match TRBD1. The V segment lost 4 bases and the J segment 0 bases; nucleotides outside the gene matches: 3. In germline, CDR1 is SGDLS, CDR2 YYNGEE. The CDR3 covers 14 residues. The CDR3 DNA follows: TGTGCCAGCAGCCCAACAGGGGGCTCCTACGAGCAGTACTTC. It encodes CASSPTGGSYEQYF. Based on the CDR3 plus reference TRBV9 and TRBJ2-7, the full variable domain is DSGVTQTPKHLITATGQRVTLRCSPRSGDLSVYWYQQSLDQGLQFLIQYYNGEERAKGNILERFSAQQFPDLHSELNLSSLELGDSALYFCASSPTGGSYEQYFGPGTRLTVT.

V is TRBV9 and J is TRBJ2-3, with D possibly TRBD1 on 6 matching bases. Between the trimmed V and J ends, which lost 0 bases and 4 bases, there was a span of 18 bases. The V gene's germline CDR1 is SGDLS and CDR2 YYNGEE. The CDR3 covers 17 residues. The chain's CDR3 is CASSVASNRVVSDTQYF. The CDR3 DNA reads TGTGCCAGCAGCGTAGCTTCGAACAGGGTGGTTTCAGATACGCAGTATTTT. The full variable domain, in which reference TRBV9 and TRBJ2-3 provide the parts outside the CDR3, is DSGVTQTPKHLITATGQRVTLRCSPRSGDLSVYWYQQSLDQGLQFLIQYYNGEERAKGNILERFSAQQFPDLHSELNLSSLELGDSALYFCASSVASNRVVSDTQYFGPGTRLTVL.

A word on this clone: The junction does not match germline at one end; this may be a read error. This chain links TRBV7-7 with TRBJ2-4, with TRBD1 matching over 7 bases. Per the germline V gene, CDR1 is SSHAT and CDR2 is FNYEAQ (reference sequence). The CDR3 extends over 16 amino acids. DNA for the CDR3: TGTGCTAGCAGCTTGAATACAGGGGCAGCGAAAAACATTCAGTACTTC. Protein sequence: CASSLNTGAAKNIQYF.

V and J are TRBV11-1 and TRBJ2-1, with 11 bases lining up with TRBD2. Per the germline V gene, CDR1 is SGHAT and CDR2 is FQDESV (reference sequence). The CDR3 is made up of 15 amino acids. J lost 5 bases, V lost 5 bases, and 5 bases had no gene match. The CDR3 nucleotides are TGTGCCAGCAGCCCCCAGGGACTAGCGGACAATGAGCAGTTCTTC. Translated, it gives CASSPQGLADNEQFF.

The rearrangement joins TRBV6-5 to TRBJ1-6; D unresolved. From germline, CDR1 is MNHEY and CDR2 SVGAGI. The germline V and J ends were trimmed by 0 bases and 10 bases, with 13 bases remaining between them. There are 15 residues in the CDR3. The CDR3 DNA reads TGTGCCAGCAGTTACTCTCGGGTGACGTCCTCACCCCTCCACTTT. Amino acid sequence: CASSYSRVTSSPLHF.

The chain links TRBV9 to TRBJ2-7, with 7 bases lining up with TRBD1. Germline V gene sequence: CDR1 SGDLS, CDR2 YYNGEE. CDR3 length equals 16 residues. V trimming: 4 bases; J trimming: 5 bases; junction bases outside the gene matches: 15. This CDR3 is CASSSKRQGRRDEQYF. CDR3 nucleotide sequence: TGTGCCAGCAGCTCCAAGAGACAGGGTAGGAGAGACGAGCAGTACTTC.

This chain uses TRBV2 with TRBJ2-1, with a weak D call TRBD1 (5 bases). Per the germline V gene, CDR1 is SNHLY and CDR2 is FYNNEI. The CDR3 extends over 15 amino acids. V dropped 2 bases and J dropped 1 base, with 9 bases sitting between them. Written as DNA, the CDR3 is TGTGCCAGCAGTGAATCAGGGAAGTCCTACAATGAGCAGTTCTTC. Translated: CASSESGKSYNEQFF.

This clone was counted a few times. This chain connects TRBV29-1 to TRBJ1-4, with a weak D call TRBD1 (5 bases). The CDR3 length is 15 residues. In germline, CDR1 is SQVTM, CDR2 ANQGSEA. Trimming removed 1 base at V and 7 bases at J, with 16 bases between. For the CDR3, the DNA is TGCAGCGTTGAAGCCCCGGGGGGGTCGGGTGAAAAACTGTTTTTT. Its protein is CSVEAPGGSGEKLFF.

This chain links TRBV12-3 or TRBV12-4 with TRBJ2-5, with TRBD1 matching 8 bases. After removal of 6 bases from V and 5 bases from J, the junction contained 5 bases not matched to a gene. This CDR3 region has 13 residues. CDR3 sequence: CASSQGARETQYF. In nucleotides, the CDR3 is TGTGCCAGCAGCCAGGGGGCGCGGGAGACCCAGTACTTC.

This clone was recorded only once. The chain employs TRBV6-1 and TRBJ1-1; D unresolved. V lost 2 bases, J lost 5 bases, and 9 bases lay in between. In germline, CDR1 is MNHNS, CDR2 SASEGT. This CDR3 region has 13 residues. CDR3 residues: CASSESRETEAFF. DNA for the CDR3: TGTGCCAGCAGTGAATCGAGGGAAACTGAAGCTTTCTTT.

V and J are TRBV7-9 and TRBJ2-1; possibly TRBD2 for D (5 bases). The CDR3 loop spans 15 amino acids. The V end was cut by 5 bases, the J end by 9 bases, with 20 bases between. Germline V gene sequence: CDR1 SEHNR, CDR2 FQNEAQ (reference sequence). CDR3 protein: CASSPLTAESGEQFF. The CDR3 DNA reads as TGTGCCAGCAGCCCACTAACGGCTGAGAGCGGTGAGCAGTTCTTC.

The chain has TRBV7-9 and TRBJ1-2, with D possibly being TRBD1 (5 bases). Trimming removed 7 bases at V and 0 bases at J, with 12 bases between. Germline-derived CDR1 and CDR2 are SEHNR and FQNEAQ (reference sequence). The CDR3 loop spans 14 amino acids. The CDR3 coding sequence is TGTGCCAGCAAGGGAGGGGCCACTAACTATGGCTACACCTTC. Encoded protein: CASKGGATNYGYTF.

The rearrangement links TRBV6-5 to TRBJ2-7, with 9 positions matching TRBD1. Germline V gene sequence: CDR1 MNHEY, CDR2 SVGAGI. With 2 bases clipped from V and 3 bases from J, the junction kept 2 bases outside the gene matches. This CDR3 is 14 amino acids long. This chain's CDR3 is CASSYDRGSYEQYF. DNA for the CDR3: TGTGCCAGCAGTTACGACAGGGGGAGCTACGAGCAGTACTTC.

This clone was seen only once. The chain joins TRBV30 to TRBJ1-2, with D possibly being TRBD1 (5 bases). This CDR3 has 17 residues. Looked up from germline, CDR1 is GTSNPN and CDR2 is SVGIG (reference sequence). The V gene lost 1 base and the J gene lost 6 bases, with 24 bases spanning the gap. The CDR3 protein is CAWSGWVSETEKHGYTF. The DNA for the CDR3 is TGTGCCTGGAGTGGATGGGTTTCGGAGACAGAGAAACATGGCTACACCTTC.

In this sample, this clone turned up a few times. The V gene is TRBV30, the J gene TRBJ2-1; 7 positions agree with TRBD2. CDR1 and CDR2 from the germline V gene are GTSNPN and SVGIG (reference sequence). V shed 8 bases, J shed 1 base, and the junction held 8 bases outside the gene matches. The CDR3 has 14 residues. CDR3: CAQGRGLSYNEQFF. The CDR3 DNA sequence: TGTGCCCAAGGGAGGGGACTTTCCTACAATGAGCAGTTCTTC.